The source of this TCR beta chain is a study of cytomegalovirus exposure and HLA in healthy donors. With 60 Vbeta and 13 Jbeta primers, the PCR was carried out. As processed by the authors: In a later analysis, the count reached 80 million or so unique TCR beta chains, with 10 million to 11 million shared. Clones were sequenced by immunoSEQ multiplex PCR, and TCRdb holds only the in-frame ones, with some missing. Clone size and the V and J calls come from that table; the DNA yielded D and trimming. The repertoire has 150,000 or so clones, almost 85% of them found once; the top ten carry approximately 6.1%. The ends were cut back, 3 bases at V and 0 bases at J, with 10 bases in the middle. This CDR3 spans 14 amino acids. From germline, CDR1 is SGHNT and CDR2 YYREEE (reference sequence).

The sample was PBMCs. The chain uses TRBV5-4 and TRBJ2-7, with D perhaps matching TRBD2 (6 bases). This clonotype was sampled from a man aged 25-45 years in good health and CMV-seropositive. CDR3 nucleotides: TGTGCCAGCAGCTCCCGGGACTTCTCCTACGAGCAGTACTTC. Its translation: CASSSRDFSYEQYF.